This T cell receptor beta chain emerged from a study of cytomegalovirus exposure and HLA in healthy donors. In the PCR, 60 Vbeta and 13 Jbeta primers were used. The repertoire was sequenced with immunoSEQ multiplex PCR; TCRdb's copy has only in-frame clones and lacks some. The profile covers fewer than 200,000 clones, with approximately 70% appearing a single time and approximately 2% taken by the ten largest. This clone was seen a few times. What it binds is not known. This CDR3 has 13 residues. The germline V and J ends were trimmed by 1 base and 3 bases, with 6 bases remaining between them. CDR1 SGHDN and CDR2 FVKESK come from the germline V gene. Overall study findings and caveats: The authors assumed roughly uniform sequencing depth across donors for presence/absence analyses. According to a later analysis, most TCR beta chains associated with CMV appeared HLA-restricted.

Sequencing was performed on PBMCs. The origin of this receptor is a woman between 25 and 40 years old in good health and CMV-seronegative. The genes are TRBV14 and TRBJ2-5; D perhaps matches TRBD2 (5 bases). As DNA, the CDR3 is TGTGCCAGCAGCCAAGCGGGGAAAGAGACCCAGTACTTC. As protein: CASSQAGKETQYF.